The 18 T cell receptor beta chains listed next were all sequenced from one sample in a study of shared clonotypes between healthy human individuals. The repertoire was sequenced with immunoSEQ multiplex PCR; TCRdb's copy has only in-frame clones and lacks some. In the table there are over 850,000 clones, 78% of which are singletons. Sequencing was done on a sample of memory CD4+ T cells from PBMCs. Subset in this sample: CD45RA-negative fraction. These receptors came from a man aged 18 to 29 in good health. Some clones in this sample may be carry-over from other donors' samples.

This rearrangement joins TRBV28 to TRBJ2-7; 9 bases map to TRBD2. Losses at the gene ends were 0 bases for V and 5 bases for J; bases not matched to a gene: 2. This CDR3 region has 14 residues. The germline V gene encodes CDR1 MDHEN and CDR2 SYDVKM. DNA of the CDR3: TGTGCCAGCAGTTTATGGACTAGCGGCAACGAGCAGTACTTC. It yields the protein CASSLWTSGNEQYF.

This clone was found a few times. J is TRBJ1-3 and V is TRBV14; maybe TRBD1 (5 bases). This CDR3 region has 16 residues. V gave up 3 bases and J gave up 0 bases, with 12 bases separating them. The V gene's germline CDR1 is SGHDN and CDR2 FVKESK. The CDR3 protein is CASSHLDSRSGNTIYF. CDR3 in DNA: TGTGCCAGCAGCCATTTAGACAGTCGCTCTGGAAACACCATATATTTT.

This clone has just a few counts. This chain joins TRBV19 and TRBJ2-5; D might be TRBD2 (6 bases). This CDR3 is built from 17 residues. Germline loops: CDR1 LNHDA, CDR2 SQIVND (reference sequence). The germline V and J ends were trimmed by 3 bases and 5 bases, with 22 bases remaining between them. CDR3 sequence: CASSIPLEGGGWETQYF. The CDR3 bases are TGTGCCAGTAGTATTCCACTAGAGGGAGGTGGGTGGGAGACCCAGTACTTC.

V and J are TRBV28 and TRBJ2-3; 8 bases match TRBD1. The length of the CDR3 is 16 residues. V dropped 5 bases and J dropped 1; count of bases not matched to a gene: 8. Germline values: CDR1 MDHEN, CDR2 SYDVKM. The CDR3 spells CASSKTGTGGTDTQYF. The CDR3 DNA sequence: TGTGCCAGCAGTAAGACCGGGACAGGAGGCACAGATACGCAGTATTTT.

This clone was seen a few times. J is TRBJ2-7 and V is TRBV4-2; TRBD2 might be the D (6 bases). The CDR3 is 16 residues long. Germline V lookup: CDR1 LGHNA, CDR2 YNFKEQ. V lost 4 bases, J lost 1 base, and 17 bases lay in between. The CDR3 reads CASSPRPGGISYEQYF. The CDR3 DNA sequence: TGTGCCAGCAGCCCCCGGCCTGGCGGGATATCCTACGAGCAGTACTTC.

This clone was seen more than once but under ten times. Other DNA sequences within the sample encode an identical CDR3. The chain carries TRBV2 and TRBJ2-7; possibly TRBD2 for D (7 bases). Trimming took off 8 bases at V and 2 bases at J, with 13 bases between the two ends. CDR3 size: 13 residues. Germline V lookup: CDR1 SNHLY, CDR2 FYNNEI. CDR3 bases: TGTGCCAGCTTGGTAGGGGGGGCCTACGAGCAGTACTTC. Its translation: CASLVGGAYEQYF.

This clone was counted once. The rearrangement uses TRBV7-2 and TRBJ2-5, with 8 bases identical to TRBD1. This CDR3 has 15 amino acids. The V gene end was trimmed by 1 base and the J gene end by 5 bases; junction bases not matched to a gene: 6. CDR1 and CDR2 from the germline V gene are SGHTA and FQGNSA. CDR3 sequence: CASSLGGQGMETQYF. The DNA of the CDR3 is TGTGCCAGCAGCTTAGGTGGACAGGGCATGGAGACCCAGTACTTC.

The gene calls are TRBV10-3 and TRBJ1-3; D remains ambiguous. Germline values: CDR1 ENHRY, CDR2 SYGVKD. Between the trimmed V and J ends, which lost 6 bases and 0 bases, there was a span of 18 bases. The CDR3 has 17 amino acids. CDR3 bases: TGTGCCATCAGGGAAGAGGGCAGGCGGCCCTCTGGAAACACCATATATTTT. Its protein is CAIREEGRRPSGNTIYF.

In the case of this clone: The identical CDR3 is also encoded by other nucleotide sequences in the sample. The chain carries TRBV7-9 and TRBJ2-7; perhaps TRBD2 as D (6 bases). The V gene lost 7 bases and the J gene lost 4 bases, with 11 bases spanning the gap. The germline V gene has CDR1 SEHNR and CDR2 FQNEAQ (reference sequence). The CDR3 is 12 residues long. CDR3 sequence (DNA): TGTGCCAGCACCCCCGGAGGGTACGAGCAGTACTTC. Its translation: CASTPGGYEQYF.

This rearrangement joins TRBV6-5 to TRBJ2-7, with 12 bases lining up with TRBD2. Unmatched junction bases numbered 7, after V lost 6 bases and J lost 7 bases. The CDR3 totals 14 residues. Germline V gene lookup returns CDR1 MNHEY and CDR2 SVGAGI. The chain's CDR3 is CASSGLAGLREQYF. CDR3 bases: TGTGCCAGCAGCGGACTAGCGGGACTACGGGAGCAGTACTTC.

This clone turned up a few times. V usage is TRBV19 and J usage is TRBJ2-7; 8 nucleotides line up with TRBD1. The CDR3 contains 13 residues. V gave up 5 bases and J gave up 7 bases; unmatched junction bases: 7. Germline lookup yields CDR1 LNHDA and CDR2 SQIVND (reference sequence). In DNA form, the CDR3 reads TGTGCCAGTAGTCGGACAGGGTCAGGGGAGCAGTACTTC. Amino acids: CASSRTGSGEQYF.

This clone was seen just once. This chain connects TRBV19 to TRBJ1-4; D may be TRBD1 (5 bases). Deletions cut 6 bases from V and 5 bases from J, with 16 bases between. The germline V gene has CDR1 LNHDA and CDR2 SQIVND (reference sequence). The length of the CDR3 is 15 residues. The CDR3: CASSLPGTVNEKLFF. The CDR3 DNA is TGTGCCAGTAGCCTCCCTGGGACGGTAAATGAAAAACTGTTTTTT.

This clone was counted many times. The chain is built from TRBV28 and TRBJ2-2; D not certain. V gave up 3 bases and J gave up 0 bases, with 11 bases separating them. There are 16 residues in the CDR3. The germline gives CDR1 MDHEN, CDR2 SYDVKM. The CDR3, as DNA: TGTGCCAGCAGTTTTCCCAGCCCCGCGAACACCGGGGAGCTGTTTTTT. Translated: CASSFPSPANTGELFF.

The chain uses TRBV5-5 and TRBJ2-5, with TRBD2 identical over 12 bases. Germline V gene data show CDR1 as SGHKS and CDR2 as YYEKEE (reference sequence). Losses at the gene ends were 2 bases for V and 5 bases for J; bases not matched to a gene: 7. This CDR3 region has 16 residues. This CDR3 is CASSFETSGSGETQYF. The CDR3 DNA reads TGTGCCAGCAGCTTCGAGACTAGCGGGAGTGGTGAGACCCAGTACTTC.

The chain joins TRBV4-2 to TRBJ1-1, with 8 nucleotides matching TRBD1. V dropped 0 bases and J dropped 5; count of bases not matched to a gene: 11. The CDR3 spans 17 residues. CDR1 is LGHNA and CDR2 is YNFKEQ in the germline V gene. The DNA of the CDR3 is TGTGCCAGCAGCCAAGATCCCGTAGACAGGGGAAAGACTGAAGCTTTCTTT. It specifies CASSQDPVDRGKTEAFF.

The rearrangement joins TRBV30 to TRBJ1-3; D ambiguous. This CDR3 region has 14 residues. The germline gives CDR1 GTSNPN, CDR2 SVGIG (reference sequence). With 5 bases removed from V and 0 bases from J, the gap between germline ends came to 11 bases. The CDR3 loop reads CAWGDGSSGNTIYF. The CDR3 nucleotides read TGTGCCTGGGGTGACGGGAGCTCTGGAAACACCATATATTTT.

V is TRBV4-1 and J is TRBJ2-7, with TRBD1 matching 8 bases. The CDR3 extends over 15 amino acids. Germline V gene lookup returns CDR1 MGHRA and CDR2 YSYEKL. Losses at the gene ends were 4 bases for V and 7 bases for J; bases not matched to a gene: 12. In DNA form, the CDR3 reads TGCGCCAGCAGCCGTGGACAGGGAGGATCTAATGAGCAGTACTTC. Translation gives CASSRGQGGSNEQYF.

V is TRBV18 and J is TRBJ1-1; D not certain. Deletions cut 2 bases from V and 3 bases from J, with 10 bases between. The length of the CDR3 is 14 residues. Germline loops: CDR1 KGHSH, CDR2 LQKENI. CDR3 sequence reads: CASSPVTAYTEAFF. In DNA form, the CDR3 reads TGTGCCAGCTCACCAGTTACAGCGTACACTGAAGCTTTCTTT.